These 16 T cell receptor beta chains were all obtained from the same sample, sequenced in a study of graft-versus-host responses after intestinal transplantation. Here immunoSEQ multiplex PCR was the method, and the copy in TCRdb shows in-frame clones only, minus some. The repertoire has 100,000 to 120,000 clones, 93% of them found once; the top ten carry roughly 0.5%. These TCRs' antigens remain unknown. This material consisted of unstimulated CD8+ T cells sorted from spleen or lymph node cells, taken before intestinal transplant. These receptors were collected from a human donor who received an intestinal transplant.

This clone showed up just once. The chain joins TRBV30 to TRBJ2-1; no clear D gene. The CDR3 covers 15 residues. The V gene lost 2 bases and the J gene lost 7 bases, with 18 bases spanning the gap. Germline-derived CDR1 and CDR2 are GTSNPN and SVGIG (reference sequence). The DNA for the CDR3 is TGTGCCTGGAGTTTGCTGGGTATGGGGATAAATGAGCAGTTCTTC. Residues: CAWSLLGMGINEQFF.

The chain links TRBV5-6 to TRBJ2-7; D perhaps matches TRBD2 (6 bases). CDR1 is SGHDT and CDR2 is YYEEEE in the germline V gene. Trimming pared 0 bases from V and 4 bases from J, leaving 11 bases between. The CDR3 runs 14 residues. The CDR3 DNA follows: TGTGCCAGCAGCTTGGGTGGGAGCGGGTACGAGCAGTACTTC. Protein: CASSLGGSGYEQYF.

The chain links TRBV6-1 to TRBJ1-5; unclear D gene. The CDR3 consists of 11 residues. Per the germline V gene, CDR1 is MNHNS and CDR2 is SASEGT. V was clipped by 3 bases and J by 10 bases, with 7 bases between them. Written as DNA, the CDR3 is TGTGCCAGCAGTGAGTCGAGTCCCCAGCATTTT. This sequence encodes CASSESSPQHF.

V and J are TRBV7-9 and TRBJ2-3, with TRBD2 matching over 9 bases. Germline V gives CDR1 SEHNR, CDR2 FQNEAQ (reference sequence). This CDR3 is built from 18 residues. The V segment lost 8 bases and the J segment 4 bases; nucleotides outside the gene matches: 19. The CDR3 reads CASPEMVREGLEADTQYF. CDR3 in DNA: TGTGCCAGCCCCGAGATGGTGCGGGAGGGCCTTGAGGCAGATACGCAGTATTTT.

In its sample, this clone was seen once. V is TRBV19 and J is TRBJ1-1; D remains ambiguous. The CDR3 is 11 amino acids. Trimming removed 1 base at V and 7 bases at J, with 4 bases between. Germline V gene lookup returns CDR1 LNHDA and CDR2 SQIVND (reference sequence). CDR3 region: CASSIVDEAFF. CDR3 bases: TGTGCCAGTAGTATAGTCGATGAAGCTTTCTTT.

V gene TRBV6-1 combines with J gene TRBJ2-7; D possibly corresponds to TRBD1 (6 bases). Trimming removed 6 bases from V and 0 bases from J, with 9 bases in between. Germline loops: CDR1 MNHNS, CDR2 SASEGT. The CDR3 runs 13 residues. CDR3 nucleotide sequence: TGTGCCAGCAGCAGGGGATTCTCCTACGAGCAGTACTTC. Its translation: CASSRGFSYEQYF.

The chain recombines TRBV2 with TRBJ2-7, with a tentative D call TRBD2 (5 bases). V was clipped by 9 bases and J by 4 bases, with 10 bases between them. The CDR3 runs 11 residues. Germline CDR1 SNHLY, CDR2 FYNNEI. The CDR3 coding sequence is TGTGCCAGTCAGCGGAGTTACGAGCAGTACTTC. Protein sequence: CASQRSYEQYF.

This chain joins TRBV14 and TRBJ1-2; the D gene is possibly TRBD1 (5 bases). Trimming left V 4 bases short and J 4 bases short, with 13 bases between. Germline V gene data show CDR1 as SGHDN and CDR2 as FVKESK. The length of the CDR3 is 14 residues. In DNA, the CDR3 is TGTGCCAGCAGCCGCAACGGGGGACCCTATGGCTACACCTTC. Its translation: CASSRNGGPYGYTF.

V usage is TRBV9 and J usage is TRBJ1-1; 10 bases match TRBD1. Germline lookup yields CDR1 SGDLS and CDR2 YYNGEE. The CDR3 extends over 15 amino acids. The V segment lost 4 bases and the J segment 5 bases; nucleotides outside the gene matches: 8. The CDR3, as DNA: TGTGCCAGCAGCACCGGACAGGGGGGTTGGACTGAAGCTTTCTTT. Translation: CASSTGQGGWTEAFF.

J is TRBJ1-1 and V is TRBV28, with TRBD1 as a possible D gene (5 bases). The CDR3 loop spans 15 amino acids. CDR1 is MDHEN and CDR2 is SYDVKM in the germline V gene. V was pared by 1 base and J by 3 bases, with 12 bases between. CDR3 region: CASSLSAGFYTEAFF. CDR3 bases: TGTGCCAGCAGTTTATCCGCAGGGTTTTACACTGAAGCTTTCTTT.

The gene calls are TRBV7-9 and TRBJ2-7; D is unclear. The CDR3 is 14 residues long. Trimming pared 5 bases from V and 5 bases from J, leaving 16 bases between. The germline V gene has CDR1 SEHNR and CDR2 FQNEAQ (reference sequence). The CDR3 protein is CASSPPTLGNEQYF. CDR3 bases: TGTGCCAGCAGCCCCCCCACCCTGGGAAACGAGCAGTACTTC.

The V gene is TRBV27, the J gene TRBJ2-1; no clear D gene. This CDR3 spans 13 amino acids. Trimming took 6 bases from V and 9 from J, leaving 15 bases between them. Germline V CDR1 and CDR2: MNHEY, SMNVEV (reference sequence). The CDR3 here is CASSPHTLSEQFF. Written as DNA, the CDR3 is TGTGCCAGCAGCCCTCATACCTTAAGTGAGCAGTTCTTC.

The chain couples TRBV7-9 to TRBJ2-4; D might be TRBD1 (5 bases). The CDR3 contains 14 residues. Germline loops: CDR1 SEHNR, CDR2 FQNEAQ (reference sequence). V was shortened by 0 bases and J by 6 bases, with 9 bases between the two germline ends. This CDR3 reads CASSLAPQGNIQYF. The CDR3 nucleotides read TGTGCCAGCAGCTTAGCACCCCAGGGAAACATTCAGTACTTC.

This rearrangement joins TRBV11-2 to TRBJ2-2; D unclear. Germline V gene lookup returns CDR1 SGHAT and CDR2 FQNNGV. V shed 1 base and J shed 9 bases, with 18 bases lying between them. The length of the CDR3 is 16 residues. The CDR3 loop is CASSLGVGLKGRELFF. The CDR3, as DNA: TGTGCCAGCAGCTTAGGGGTGGGTCTCAAGGGCCGGGAGCTGTTTTTT.

The chain employs TRBV7-8 and TRBJ2-1; TRBD2 agrees at 12 bases. J was trimmed by 9 bases and V by 1 base; bases with no gene match: 13. This CDR3 is built from 18 residues. Looked up from germline, CDR1 is SGHVS and CDR2 is FQNEAQ. The DNA of the CDR3 is TGTGCCAGCAGCTTAGGCCCCCCTAGCGGGAGGGCCTTTCTTGAGCAGTTCTTC. It is translated as CASSLGPPSGRAFLEQFF.

The V and J genes are TRBV10-1 and TRBJ1-5; maybe TRBD1 (5 bases). Germline CDR1 WNHNN, CDR2 SYGVQD (reference sequence). V was shortened by 4 bases and J by 6 bases, with 10 bases between the two germline ends. The CDR3 has 13 residues. CDR3 sequence (DNA): TGCGCCAGCAGTGGGGGGAAGGCTCAGCCCCAGCATTTT. Residues: CASSGGKAQPQHF.